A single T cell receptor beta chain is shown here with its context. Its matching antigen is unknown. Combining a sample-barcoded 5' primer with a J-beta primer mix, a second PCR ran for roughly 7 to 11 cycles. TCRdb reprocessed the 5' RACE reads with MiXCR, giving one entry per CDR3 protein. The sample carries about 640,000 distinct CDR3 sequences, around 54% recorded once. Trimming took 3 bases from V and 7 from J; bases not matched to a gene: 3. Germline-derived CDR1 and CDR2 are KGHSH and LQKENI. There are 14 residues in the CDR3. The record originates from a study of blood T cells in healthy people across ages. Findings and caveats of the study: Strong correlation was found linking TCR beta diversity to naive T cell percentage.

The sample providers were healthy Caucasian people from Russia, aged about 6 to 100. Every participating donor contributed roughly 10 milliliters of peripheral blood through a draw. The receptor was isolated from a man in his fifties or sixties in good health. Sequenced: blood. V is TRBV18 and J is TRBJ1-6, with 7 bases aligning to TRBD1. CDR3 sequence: CASSPWTGNSPLHF. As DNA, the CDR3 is TGTGCCAGCTCACCCTGGACAGGAAATTCACCCCTCCACTTT.